This T cell receptor (beta chain) originates from a study of shared clonotypes between healthy human individuals. Study details: Each donor contributed plates that comprised three CD4 naive, three CD4 memory, two CD8 naive and one CD8 memory.

Assay used: immunoSEQ multiplex PCR; TCRdb lists only in-frame clones, some missing. Of about 680,000 clones listed, over 65% are singletons. The J segment lost 5 bases and the V segment lost 7 bases, leaving 5 bases of the junction unmatched. The CDR3 runs 13 residues. Germline CDR1 is SGHNT and CDR2 is YYREEE (reference sequence). This chain connects TRBV5-4 to TRBJ2-2, with 7 nucleotides matching TRBD2. The source material was memory CD4+ T cells sorted from blood. Subset noted: CD45RA-negative fraction. The sequence was obtained from a woman under 40 in good health. The CDR3 protein is CASEPRETGELFF. The CDR3 region has the DNA TGTGCCAGCGAGCCGCGGGAGACCGGGGAGCTGTTTTTT.